What follows are 26 T cell receptor beta chains derived from one specimen sequenced in a study of beta chain features in type 1 diabetes. Study-level findings and limits: The study found moderately but significantly shorter TCRB CDR3s in all four CD4+ subsets of Type 1 diabetes patients.

These receptors are not linked to any known antigen. The whole isolated RNA underwent reverse transcription, so sequencing captured expressed TCRB transcripts. Only in-frame clones appear in the TCRdb table, and some are missing; sequencing was by immunoSEQ multiplex PCR. The sample includes 500,000 to 850,000 clones, about 14% of them seen just once. Sequencing was done on a sample of naive CD4+ T cells from blood. Source of these receptors: a man in his late teens or twenties with type 1 diabetes.

The J gene is TRBJ1-1, the V gene TRBV10-3; D is possibly TRBD1 (6 bases). The CDR3 has 15 amino acids. The V end lost 4 bases, the J end lost 1 base, and 13 bases lay between the germline ends. Germline V gives CDR1 ENHRY, CDR2 SYGVKD. The CDR3 spells CAISGTGIGNTEAFF. The CDR3 DNA reads as TGTGCCATCAGTGGAACAGGGATAGGGAACACTGAAGCTTTCTTT.

The chain couples TRBV11-2 to TRBJ1-3; no clear D. Per the germline V gene, CDR1 is SGHAT and CDR2 is FQNNGV. The CDR3 is 12 residues long. V lost 6 bases and J lost 0, with 3 bases in between. The CDR3 DNA follows: TGTGCCAGCAGAGACTCTGGAAACACCATATATTTT. Amino acid sequence: CASRDSGNTIYF.

A few counts support this clone. The chain carries TRBV14 and TRBJ2-2; 11 nucleotides line up with TRBD2. Looked up from germline, CDR1 is SGHDN and CDR2 is FVKESK. The trim removed 1 base at V and 4 bases at J, leaving 5 bases unmatched. The CDR3 has 17 residues. CDR3 in DNA: TGTGCCAGCAGCCAAGGGCTAGCGGGGGGATTCACCGGGGAGCTGTTTTTT. This gives the protein CASSQGLAGGFTGELFF. The complete variable domain, with remaining parts taken from reference TRBV14 and TRBJ2-2, reads EAGVTQFPSHSVIEKGQTVTLRCDPISGHDNLYWYRRVMGKEIKFLLHFVKESKQDESGMPNNRFLAERTGGTYSTLKVQPAELEDSGVYFCASSQGLAGGFTGELFFGEGSRLTVL.

The rearrangement uses TRBV10-3 and TRBJ2-2; the D gene could be TRBD1 or TRBD2 (6 bases each). Germline CDR1 is ENHRY and CDR2 is SYGVKD. The V end lost 9 bases, the J end lost 5 bases, and 13 bases lay between the germline ends. The CDR3 contains 13 residues. CDR3 sequence: CAMRGAGTGELFF. The CDR3 DNA reads TGTGCCATGAGGGGGGCAGGTACCGGGGAGCTGTTTTTT.

This clone occurred a few times. The chain joins TRBV7-9 to TRBJ2-4; 8 bases match TRBD1. Trimming removed 5 bases from V and 6 bases from J; junction bases left unmatched: 3. Looked up from germline, CDR1 is SEHNR and CDR2 is FQNEAQ (reference sequence). The CDR3 runs to 13 residues. The CDR3 loop is CASSLGQGNIQYF. The DNA for the CDR3 is TGTGCCAGCAGCCTTGGACAGGGAAACATTCAGTACTTC.

This clone showed up just a few times. The chain carries TRBV2 and TRBJ1-1; 8 positions match TRBD1. There are 14 residues in the CDR3. Looked up from germline, CDR1 is SNHLY and CDR2 is FYNNEI. J was trimmed by 7 bases and V by 7 bases; bases with no gene match: 11. CDR3 residues: CASTYQGAQGEAFF. The CDR3 DNA is TGTGCCAGCACCTATCAGGGGGCGCAGGGTGAAGCTTTCTTT.

This clone appeared a few times. This chain connects TRBV4-3 to TRBJ2-3, with 7 bases aligning to TRBD2. The CDR3 totals 15 residues. Trimming took 3 bases from V and 5 from J; bases not matched to a gene: 8. Germline assignment: CDR1 LGHNA and CDR2 YSLEER. The CDR3 protein is CASSQVAGVVDTQYF. The CDR3 DNA reads TGCGCCAGCAGCCAGGTGGCGGGGGTCGTAGATACGCAGTATTTT.

In the case of this clone: The sample carries other DNA sequences with the same CDR3. The rearrangement uses TRBV7-2 and TRBJ1-1, with unresolved D. Deletions cut 4 bases from V and 7 bases from J, with 7 bases between. Germline values: CDR1 SGHTA, CDR2 FQGNSA. CDR3 length: 11 amino acids. CDR3 sequence reads: CASSSRVEAFF. The CDR3 DNA is TGTGCCAGCAGCTCTAGGGTTGAAGCTTTCTTT.

Only a few counts were recorded for this clone. V usage is TRBV29-1 and J usage is TRBJ1-1; D remains unclear. The germline V and J ends were trimmed by 4 bases and 10 bases, with 16 bases remaining between them. Germline loops: CDR1 SQVTM, CDR2 ANQGSEA. The CDR3 is made up of 12 amino acids. CDR3 coding DNA: TGCAGCGTTGCCTCCAGTTACGAACCAGCTTTCTTT. This gives the protein CSVASSYEPAFF.

This clone was observed a few times. This specimen includes other DNA sequences encoding the same CDR3. The rearrangement links TRBV18 to TRBJ1-1; the match to TRBD1 covers 8 bases. V shed 3 bases and J 1 base; nucleotides not matched to a gene: 1. CDR1 and CDR2 (germline): KGHSH, LQKENI. The length of the CDR3 is 14 residues. CDR3 sequence: CASSPGQGNTEAFF. DNA for the CDR3: TGTGCCAGCTCACCCGGACAGGGGAACACTGAAGCTTTCTTT.

V gene TRBV4-1 combines with J gene TRBJ2-1; D call uncertain. This CDR3 has 17 residues. Looked up from germline, CDR1 is MGHRA and CDR2 is YSYEKL. The V end lost 0 bases, the J end lost 0 bases, and 12 bases lay between the germline ends. CDR3 nucleotides: TGCGCCAGCAGCCAAGACAGGACGTTCAGCTCCTACAATGAGCAGTTCTTC. Protein sequence: CASSQDRTFSSYNEQFF.

This clone has more than one count but fewer than ten. This chain links TRBV29-1 with TRBJ2-7, with 8 bases matching TRBD2. Losses at the gene ends were 1 base for V and 0 bases for J; bases not matched to a gene: 2. The V gene's germline CDR1 is SQVTM and CDR2 ANQGSEA. This CDR3 has 14 amino acids. For the CDR3, the DNA is TGCAGCGTTGAAGGTAGCGGGGCCTCCTACGAGCAGTACTTC. The encoded protein is CSVEGSGASYEQYF.

This clone was found a few times. The rearrangement links TRBV7-2 to TRBJ1-2; 7 positions match TRBD1. Losses at the gene ends were 0 bases for V and 5 bases for J; bases not matched to a gene: 9. The CDR3 spans 16 residues. Germline V gene data show CDR1 as SGHTA and CDR2 as FQGNSA. CDR3 nucleotide sequence: TGTGCCAGCAGCTTAGCGATAACCGGGACAGATTATGGCTACACCTTC. This gives the protein CASSLAITGTDYGYTF.

J is TRBJ2-5 and V is TRBV4-2; D unresolved. Looked up from germline, CDR1 is LGHNA and CDR2 is YNFKEQ. Trimming removed 0 bases from V and 5 bases from J, with 13 bases in between. The CDR3 covers 15 residues. The CDR3 reads CASSQDRAAWETQYF. In DNA, the CDR3 is TGTGCCAGCAGCCAAGATAGGGCGGCGTGGGAGACCCAGTACTTC.

Worth noting for this clone: This sample includes further DNA sequences coding for the same CDR3. The rearrangement links TRBV30 to TRBJ2-7; no clear D gene. Trimming stripped 0 bases from V and 1 base from J, with 7 bases between. Germline-derived CDR1 and CDR2 are GTSNPN and SVGIG (reference sequence). The CDR3 covers 13 residues. The CDR3 sequence: CAWSVGSSYEQYF. In nucleotides, the CDR3 is TGTGCCTGGAGTGTAGGCAGTTCCTACGAGCAGTACTTC.

The chain uses TRBV6-5 and TRBJ2-3, with unresolved D. In germline, CDR1 is MNHEY, CDR2 SVGAGI. This CDR3 has 13 residues. V gave up 2 bases and J gave up 0 bases, with 3 bases separating them. The CDR3 DNA sequence: TGTGCCAGCAGTTACAGAAGCACAGATACGCAGTATTTT. It encodes CASSYRSTDTQYF.

This clone showed up just a few times. This sequence joins TRBV30 and TRBJ1-5; D gene ambiguous. The CDR3 has 14 amino acids. The V gene's germline CDR1 is GTSNPN and CDR2 SVGIG (reference sequence). The V end was cut by 0 bases, the J end by 4 bases, with 10 bases between. The CDR3: CAWSVRASNQPQHF. Written as DNA, the CDR3 is TGTGCCTGGAGTGTAAGGGCGTCGAATCAGCCCCAGCATTTT.

This clone came up a few times. V is TRBV30 and J is TRBJ1-2; D is unclear. Germline V gene data show CDR1 as GTSNPN and CDR2 as SVGIG (reference sequence). V dropped 4 bases and J dropped 8 bases, with 14 bases sitting between them. The CDR3 sequence is 12 residues long. CDR3 bases: TGTGCCTGGACGTGGCAGGCCGGGGGCTACACCTTC. Amino acids: CAWTWQAGGYTF. Together with reference TRBV30 and TRBJ1-2, the CDR3 gives the full variable domain: SQTIHQWPATLVQPVGSPLSLECTVEGTSNPNLYWYRQAAGRGLQLLFYSVGIGQISSEVPQNLSASRPQDRQFILSSKKLLLSDSGFYLCAWTWQAGGYTFGSGTRLTVV.

This clone was found many times. This chain connects TRBV13 to TRBJ2-2; D ambiguous. Trimming took off 3 bases at V and 7 bases at J, with 3 bases between the two ends. Germline V lookup: CDR1 PRHDT, CDR2 FYEKMQ (reference sequence). The CDR3 extends over 11 amino acids. The CDR3 DNA reads as TGTGCCAGCAGCTTTGACGGGGAGCTGTTTTTT. This sequence encodes CASSFDGELFF.

This clone was detected only a few times. J is TRBJ2-1 and V is TRBV4-1; D may be TRBD1 (6 bases). V was cut by 4 bases and J by 2 bases, with 15 bases left in between. Looked up from germline, CDR1 is MGHRA and CDR2 is YSYEKL. The CDR3 is 16 residues long. The CDR3 coding sequence is TGCGCCAGCAGCCCCACGAGGGGGAGCCCCTACAATGAGCAGTTCTTC. Translation gives CASSPTRGSPYNEQFF.

This rearrangement joins TRBV29-1 to TRBJ1-2; D ambiguous. Per the germline V gene, CDR1 is SQVTM and CDR2 is ANQGSEA. V was trimmed by 4 bases and J by 4 bases, leaving 10 bases between them. The CDR3 is 12 amino acids. The CDR3 here is CSVGGGFYGYTF. In DNA, the CDR3 is TGCAGCGTTGGCGGCGGGTTCTATGGCTACACCTTC.

This clone was observed a handful of times. The chain carries TRBV29-1 and TRBJ2-3; the match to TRBD2 covers 8 bases. This CDR3 is 14 amino acids long. In germline, CDR1 is SQVTM, CDR2 ANQGSEA. Trimming at V came to 4 bases and at J to 2 bases, leaving 5 bases not matched to a gene. The CDR3 sequence: CSVGAGDSTDTQYF. For the CDR3, the DNA is TGCAGCGTTGGAGCGGGAGATTCCACAGATACGCAGTATTTT.

This clone turned up a few times. The V and J genes are TRBV4-1 and TRBJ1-1, with 12 bases matching TRBD1. CDR3 length: 18 amino acids. V dropped 4 bases and J dropped 4; count of bases not matched to a gene: 13. Germline-derived CDR1 and CDR2 are MGHRA and YSYEKL. CDR3 sequence reads: CASSLREGQGAVGTEAFF. The CDR3 DNA reads as TGCGCCAGCAGCCTACGTGAGGGACAGGGGGCGGTTGGCACTGAAGCTTTCTTT.

V gene TRBV15 combines with J gene TRBJ2-7; D may be TRBD1 (6 bases). The CDR3 loop spans 17 amino acids. The V end was cut by 2 bases, the J end by 6 bases, with 23 bases between. Looked up from germline, CDR1 is LNHNV and CDR2 is YYDKDF (reference sequence). The CDR3 DNA sequence: TGTGCCACCAGCAGATCCATAATGACAGGCTCACCGGGCGAGCAGTACTTC. Translating it yields CATSRSIMTGSPGEQYF.

The chain's CDR3 is CAWTGQNDQPQHF. In DNA form, the CDR3 reads TGTGCCTGGACAGGACAGAACGATCAGCCCCAGCATTTT. The gene calls are TRBV30 and TRBJ1-5; maybe TRBD1 (6 bases). Germline V gene lookup returns CDR1 GTSNPN and CDR2 SVGIG (reference sequence). CDR3 size: 13 residues. Trimming pared 4 bases from V and 5 bases from J, leaving 12 bases between. Supplemented by reference TRBV30 and TRBJ1-5, the full variable domain reads SQTIHQWPATLVQPVGSPLSLECTVEGTSNPNLYWYRQAAGRGLQLLFYSVGIGQISSEVPQNLSASRPQDRQFILSSKKLLLSDSGFYLCAWTGQNDQPQHFGDGTRLSIL.

The V call is TRBV30, the J call TRBJ2-7, with 7 bases aligning to TRBD2. Per the germline V gene, CDR1 is GTSNPN and CDR2 is SVGIG (reference sequence). The CDR3 runs to 12 residues. In DNA, the CDR3 is TGTAATTCGGGGGGAGCTCTCTACGAGCAGTACTTC. This codes for CNSGGALYEQYF.